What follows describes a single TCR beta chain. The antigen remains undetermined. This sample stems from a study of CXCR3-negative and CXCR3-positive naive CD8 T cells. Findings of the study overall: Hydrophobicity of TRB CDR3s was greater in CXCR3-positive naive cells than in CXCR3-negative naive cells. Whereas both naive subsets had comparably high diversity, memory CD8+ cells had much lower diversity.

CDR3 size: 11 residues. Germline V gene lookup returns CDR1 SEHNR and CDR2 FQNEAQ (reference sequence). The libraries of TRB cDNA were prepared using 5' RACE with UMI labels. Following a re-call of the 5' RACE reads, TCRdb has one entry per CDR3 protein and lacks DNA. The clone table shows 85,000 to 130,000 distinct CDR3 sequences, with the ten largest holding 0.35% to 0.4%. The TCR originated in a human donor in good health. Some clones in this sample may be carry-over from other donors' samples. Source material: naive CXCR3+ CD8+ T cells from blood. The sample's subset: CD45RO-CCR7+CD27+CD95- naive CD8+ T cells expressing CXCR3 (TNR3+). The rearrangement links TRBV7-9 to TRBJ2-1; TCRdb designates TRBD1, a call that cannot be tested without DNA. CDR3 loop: CAAGGHNEQFF.